This T cell receptor (beta chain) was identified during a study of blood T cell repertoires in COVID-19. Study details: Sources were T cells, B-cell-depleted T cells, or PBMCs; the material itself was cDNA or gDNA.

As originally analysed: It was from reference gene primer amplification that nucleated cell counts were estimated. Sequenced by immunoSEQ multiplex PCR; TCRdb stores in-frame clones only, minus some. The V and J calls and clone size were taken over from that table, and D and trimming were inferred from the DNA. Counted here are some 160,000 clones, 75% to 90% occurring once; the ten biggest clones make up less than 4%. Source material: peripheral blood. This clonotype originated in a woman aged 55 to 70 with active COVID-19.

DNA for the CDR3: TGTGCCAGCAGCGTCGGGAGTTGGAGCGGCGAGCAGTACTTC. Its protein is CASSVGSWSGEQYF. The rearrangement joins TRBV9 to TRBJ2-7; D is perhaps TRBD2 (6 bases). V lost 2 bases, J lost 6 bases, and 15 bases lay in between. This CDR3 is 14 amino acids long. Germline V gene sequence: CDR1 SGDLS, CDR2 YYNGEE.